This T cell receptor beta chain is drawn from a study of control samples from healthy donors and cancer patients. Only in-frame clones appear in the TCRdb table, and some are missing; sequencing was by immunoSEQ multiplex PCR. The sample contains roughly 150,000 clones, 70% to 90% of which appear only once. Per the germline V gene, CDR1 is SGHVS and CDR2 is FQNEAQ. CDR3 length: 15 amino acids. Germline trimming cut 4 bases from V and 7 bases from J; bases unmatched to any gene: 13. Sequencing was carried out using blood. This chain joins TRBV7-8 and TRBJ2-7; 7 bases are a match to TRBD1. The clonotype comes from a man aged 18-30 years in good health. As DNA, the CDR3 is TGTGCCAGCAGCTCGGAAAACAGGGGCCTAAATGAGCAGTACTTC. Residues: CASSSENRGLNEQYF. The full variable domain, completed using reference TRBV7-8 and TRBJ2-7, is GAGVSQSPRYKVAKRGQDVALRCDPISGHVSLFWYQQALGQGPEFLTYFQNEAQLDKSGLPSDRFFAERPEGSVSTLKIQRTQQEDSAVYLCASSSENRGLNEQYFGPGTRLTVT.